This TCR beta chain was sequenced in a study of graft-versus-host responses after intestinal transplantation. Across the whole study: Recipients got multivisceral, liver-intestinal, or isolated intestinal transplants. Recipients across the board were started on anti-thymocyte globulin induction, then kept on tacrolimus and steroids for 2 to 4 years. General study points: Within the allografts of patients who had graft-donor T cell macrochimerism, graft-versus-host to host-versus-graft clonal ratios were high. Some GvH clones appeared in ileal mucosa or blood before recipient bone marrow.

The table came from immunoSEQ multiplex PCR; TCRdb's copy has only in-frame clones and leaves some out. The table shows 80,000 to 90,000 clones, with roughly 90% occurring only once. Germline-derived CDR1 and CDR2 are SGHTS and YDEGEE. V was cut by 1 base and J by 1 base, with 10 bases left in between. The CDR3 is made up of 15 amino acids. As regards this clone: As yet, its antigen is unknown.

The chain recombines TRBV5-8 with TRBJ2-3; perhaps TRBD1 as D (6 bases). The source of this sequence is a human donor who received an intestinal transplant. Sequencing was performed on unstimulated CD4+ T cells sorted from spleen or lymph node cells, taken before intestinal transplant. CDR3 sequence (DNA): TGTGCCAGCAGCTTGCTGGGGGCAGGCACAGATACGCAGTATTTT. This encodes CASSLLGAGTDTQYF.